This TCR beta chain was identified during a study of T cell responses to AZD1222 COVID-19 vaccine. Study-level background: Second-dose schedules of about 4 or about 12 weeks were combined.

The study's findings and limits: Without day 14 samples, only post-peak T cell repertoires were studied. Of spike-specific TCRs, nearly half reportedly target regions left unmutated in variants. White British people made up most donors, females outnumbered males, and clonal diversity was possibly underestimated.

This CDR3 is built from 13 residues. The V gene end was trimmed by 8 bases and the J gene end by 7 bases; junction bases not matched to a gene: 7. Looked up from germline, CDR1 is SGHNT and CDR2 is YENEEA. A note on this clone: Its matching antigen is unknown.

The method was immunoSEQ multiplex PCR; TCRdb's version includes in-frame clones alone and lacks a portion of them. The table has roughly 120,000 clones, roughly 84% seen once. The rearrangement joins TRBV11-3 to TRBJ2-1; 8 bases agree with TRBD2. The sequencing used peripheral blood, collected on day 0 of AZD1222 vaccination. The sequence was obtained from an adult in good health. CDR3 amino acids: CASGVAGFNEQFF. In DNA form, the CDR3 reads TGTGCCAGCGGGGTAGCGGGGTTTAATGAGCAGTTCTTC.